This TCR beta chain is from a study of patients and donors after allogeneic stem cell transplantation. Germline assignment: CDR1 SNHLY and CDR2 FYNNEI. This CDR3 has 15 amino acids. V was trimmed by 5 bases and J by 7 bases, leaving 15 bases between them. The sample holds a few counts of this clonotype. TCRdb ran MiXCR on the RT-PCR reads and lists one entry per CDR3 protein. Here the sample spans 400,000 to 500,000 distinct CDR3 sequences, 15% to 20% being singletons. The chain has TRBV2 and TRBJ1-6; D is perhaps TRBD1 (5 bases). Sequenced: blood, either unsorted or a sorted T cell fraction (not recorded which). The source of this sequence is a human donor who was either an allogeneic HSCT recipient or a stem cell or donor lymphocyte infusion donor (not recorded which). It is not recorded whose cells these are; they may come from a transplant donor. CDR3 sequence: CASSFSQDLNSPLHF. The CDR3 DNA is TGTGCCAGCAGTTTTTCACAGGACCTAAATTCACCCCTCCACTTT.